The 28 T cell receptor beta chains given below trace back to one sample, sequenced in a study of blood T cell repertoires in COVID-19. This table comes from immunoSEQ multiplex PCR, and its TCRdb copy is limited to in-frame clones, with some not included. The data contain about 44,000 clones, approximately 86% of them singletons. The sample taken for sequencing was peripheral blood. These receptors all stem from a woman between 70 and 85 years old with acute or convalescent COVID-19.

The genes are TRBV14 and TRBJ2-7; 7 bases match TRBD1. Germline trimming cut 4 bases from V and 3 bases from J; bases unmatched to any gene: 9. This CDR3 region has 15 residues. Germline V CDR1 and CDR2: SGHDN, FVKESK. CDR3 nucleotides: TGTGCCAGCAGCCCCTTCGACAGGGCGGTCTACGAGCAGTACTTC. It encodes CASSPFDRAVYEQYF.

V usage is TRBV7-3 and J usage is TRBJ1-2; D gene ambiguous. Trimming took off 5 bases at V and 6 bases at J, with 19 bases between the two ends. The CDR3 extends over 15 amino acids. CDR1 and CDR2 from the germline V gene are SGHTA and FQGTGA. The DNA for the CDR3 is TGTGCCAGCAGCACAGCACGGCCGTGGAAGGATGGCTACACCTTC. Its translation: CASSTARPWKDGYTF.

The CDR3 nucleotides are TGTGCCAGTACCACTTCAGGGGGACAACTCTATGGCTACACCTTC. Translated, it gives CASTTSGGQLYGYTF. This chain links TRBV19 with TRBJ1-2; TRBD1 matches 7 bases. This CDR3 is built from 15 residues. Germline CDR1 is LNHDA and CDR2 is SQIVND (reference sequence). V lost 7 bases and J lost 4; bases outside the gene matches: 12.

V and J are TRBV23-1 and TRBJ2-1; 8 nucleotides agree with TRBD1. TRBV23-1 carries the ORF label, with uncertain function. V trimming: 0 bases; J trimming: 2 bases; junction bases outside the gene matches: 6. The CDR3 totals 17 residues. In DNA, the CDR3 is TGCGCCAGCAGTCAATCGGGGCCGGACAGGGCCTACAATGAGCAGTTCTTC. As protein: CASSQSGPDRAYNEQFF.

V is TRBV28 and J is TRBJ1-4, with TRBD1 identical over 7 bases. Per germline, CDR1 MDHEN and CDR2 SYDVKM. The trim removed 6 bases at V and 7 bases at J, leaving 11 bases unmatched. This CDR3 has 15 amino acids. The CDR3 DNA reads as TGTGCCAGCAGACGGAGAGGGGGCTCGGGTGAAAAACTGTTTTTT. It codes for CASRRRGGSGEKLFF.

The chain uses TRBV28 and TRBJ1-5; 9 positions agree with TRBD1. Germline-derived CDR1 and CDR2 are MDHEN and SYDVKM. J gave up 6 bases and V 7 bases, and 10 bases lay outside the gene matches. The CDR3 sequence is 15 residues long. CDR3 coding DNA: TGTGCCAGCACTACAGGGGGCGCCGGAGTTCAGCCCCAGCATTTT. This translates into CASTTGGAGVQPQHF. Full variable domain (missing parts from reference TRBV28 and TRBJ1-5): DVKVTQSSRYLVKRTGEKVFLECVQDMDHENMFWYRQDPGLGLRLIYFSYDVKMKEKGDIPEGYSVSREKKERFSLILESASTNQTSMYLCASTTGGAGVQPQHFGDGTRLSIL.

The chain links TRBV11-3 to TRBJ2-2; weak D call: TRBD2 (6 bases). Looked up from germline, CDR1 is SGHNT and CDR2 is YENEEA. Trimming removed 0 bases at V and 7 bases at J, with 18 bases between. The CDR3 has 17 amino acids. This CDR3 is CASSLDPWGERNGELFF. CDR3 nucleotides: TGTGCCAGCAGCTTAGACCCCTGGGGGGAGCGTAACGGGGAGCTGTTTTTT.

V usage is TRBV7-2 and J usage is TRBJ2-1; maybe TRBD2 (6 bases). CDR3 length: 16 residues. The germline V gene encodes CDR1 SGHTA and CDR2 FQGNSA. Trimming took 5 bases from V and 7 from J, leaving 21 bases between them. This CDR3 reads CASSSGSWTPGNEQFF. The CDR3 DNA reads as TGTGCCAGCAGCAGCGGGTCTTGGACCCCTGGTAATGAGCAGTTCTTC. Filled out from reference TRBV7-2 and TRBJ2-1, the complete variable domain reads GAGVSQSPSNKVTEKGKDVELRCDPISGHTALYWYRQSLGQGLEFLIYFQGNSAPDKSGLPSDRFSAERTGGSVSTLTIQRTQQEDSAVYLCASSSGSWTPGNEQFFGPGTRLTVL.

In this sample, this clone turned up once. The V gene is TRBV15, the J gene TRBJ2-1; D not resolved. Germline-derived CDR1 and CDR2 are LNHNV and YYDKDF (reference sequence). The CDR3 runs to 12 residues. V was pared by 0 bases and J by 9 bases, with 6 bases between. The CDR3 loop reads CATSRDSPEQFF. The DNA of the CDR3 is TGTGCCACCAGCAGAGATAGCCCTGAGCAGTTCTTC. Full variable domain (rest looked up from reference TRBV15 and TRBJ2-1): DAMVIQNPRYQVTQFGKPVTLSCSQTLNHNVMYWYQQKSSQAPKLLFHYYDKDFNNEADTPDNFQSRRPNTSFCFLDIRSPGLGDTAMYLCATSRDSPEQFFGPGTRLTVL.

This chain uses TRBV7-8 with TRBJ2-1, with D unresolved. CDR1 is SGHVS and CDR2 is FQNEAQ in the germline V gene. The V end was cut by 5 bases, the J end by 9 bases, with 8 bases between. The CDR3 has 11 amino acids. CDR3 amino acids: CASSPTREQFF. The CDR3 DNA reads TGTGCCAGCAGCCCCACACGTGAGCAGTTCTTC. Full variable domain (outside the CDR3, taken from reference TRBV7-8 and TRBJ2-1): GAGVSQSPRYKVAKRGQDVALRCDPISGHVSLFWYQQALGQGPEFLTYFQNEAQLDKSGLPSDRFFAERPEGSVSTLKIQRTQQEDSAVYLCASSPTREQFFGPGTRLTVL.

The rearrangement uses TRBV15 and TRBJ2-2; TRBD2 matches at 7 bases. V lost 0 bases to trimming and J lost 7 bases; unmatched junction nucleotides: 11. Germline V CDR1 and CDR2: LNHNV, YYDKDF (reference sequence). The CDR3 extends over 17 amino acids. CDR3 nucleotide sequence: TGTGCCACCAGCAGAGATCTAGGCGGGAGTCGTGGCGGGGAGCTGTTTTTT. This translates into CATSRDLGGSRGGELFF. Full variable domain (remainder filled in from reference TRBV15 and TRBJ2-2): DAMVIQNPRYQVTQFGKPVTLSCSQTLNHNVMYWYQQKSSQAPKLLFHYYDKDFNNEADTPDNFQSRRPNTSFCFLDIRSPGLGDTAMYLCATSRDLGGSRGGELFFGEGSRLTVL.

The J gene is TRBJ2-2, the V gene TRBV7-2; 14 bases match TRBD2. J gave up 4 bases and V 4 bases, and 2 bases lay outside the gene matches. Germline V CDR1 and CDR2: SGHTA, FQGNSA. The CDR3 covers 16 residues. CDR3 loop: CASSSTSGRATGELFF. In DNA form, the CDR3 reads TGTGCCAGCAGCTCGACTAGCGGGAGGGCCACCGGGGAGCTGTTTTTT.

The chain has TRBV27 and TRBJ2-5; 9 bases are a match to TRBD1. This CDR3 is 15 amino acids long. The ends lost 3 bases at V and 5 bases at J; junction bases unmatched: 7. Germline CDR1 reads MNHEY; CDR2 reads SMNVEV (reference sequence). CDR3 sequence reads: CASSFRQGGTETQYF. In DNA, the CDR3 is TGTGCCAGCAGTTTTCGACAGGGGGGCACCGAGACCCAGTACTTC.

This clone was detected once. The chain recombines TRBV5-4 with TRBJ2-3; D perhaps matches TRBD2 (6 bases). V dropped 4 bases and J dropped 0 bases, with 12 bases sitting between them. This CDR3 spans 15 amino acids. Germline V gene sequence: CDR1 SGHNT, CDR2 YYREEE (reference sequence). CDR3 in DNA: TGTGCCAGCAGCCACTCCGGGACTAGCACAGATACGCAGTATTTT. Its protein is CASSHSGTSTDTQYF. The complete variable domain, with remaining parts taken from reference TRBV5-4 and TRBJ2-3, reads ETGVTQSPTHLIKTRGQQVTLRCSSQSGHNTVSWYQQALGQGPQFIFQYYREEENGRGNFPPRFSGLQFPNYSSELNVNALELDDSALYLCASSHSGTSTDTQYFGPGTRLTVL.

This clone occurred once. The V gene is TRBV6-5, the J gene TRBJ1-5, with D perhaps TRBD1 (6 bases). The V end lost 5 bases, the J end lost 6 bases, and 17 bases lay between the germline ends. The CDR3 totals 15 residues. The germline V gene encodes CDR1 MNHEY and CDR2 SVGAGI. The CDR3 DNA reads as TGTGCCAGCAGTCCCCCGGGGGGGCAGGGTCAGCCCCAGCATTTT. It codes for CASSPPGGQGQPQHF.

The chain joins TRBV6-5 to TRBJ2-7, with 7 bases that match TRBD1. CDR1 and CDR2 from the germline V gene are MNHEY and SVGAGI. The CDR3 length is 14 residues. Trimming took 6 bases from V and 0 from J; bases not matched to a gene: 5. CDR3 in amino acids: CASRGQVSSYEQYF. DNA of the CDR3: TGTGCCAGCAGAGGACAGGTTAGCTCCTACGAGCAGTACTTC.

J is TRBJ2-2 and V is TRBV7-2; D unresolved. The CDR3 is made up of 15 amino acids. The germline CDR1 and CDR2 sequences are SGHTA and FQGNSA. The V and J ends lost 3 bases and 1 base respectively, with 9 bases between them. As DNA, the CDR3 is TGTGCCAGCAGCTTCAGGCAGAGGAACACCGGGGAGCTGTTTTTT. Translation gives CASSFRQRNTGELFF.

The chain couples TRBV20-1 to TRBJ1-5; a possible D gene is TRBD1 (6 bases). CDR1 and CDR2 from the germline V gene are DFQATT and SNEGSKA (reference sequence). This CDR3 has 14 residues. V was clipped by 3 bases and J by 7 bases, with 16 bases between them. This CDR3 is CSASVQGGRQPQHF. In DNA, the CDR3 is TGCAGTGCTAGTGTACAGGGTGGTAGGCAGCCCCAGCATTTT.

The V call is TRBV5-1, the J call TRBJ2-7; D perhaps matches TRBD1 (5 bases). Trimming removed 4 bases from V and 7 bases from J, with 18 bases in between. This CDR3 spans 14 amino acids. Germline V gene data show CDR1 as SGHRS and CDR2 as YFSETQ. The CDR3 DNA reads TGCGCCAGCAGCCCCAGACAGATAGGGCGTGAGCAGTACTTC. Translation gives CASSPRQIGREQYF.

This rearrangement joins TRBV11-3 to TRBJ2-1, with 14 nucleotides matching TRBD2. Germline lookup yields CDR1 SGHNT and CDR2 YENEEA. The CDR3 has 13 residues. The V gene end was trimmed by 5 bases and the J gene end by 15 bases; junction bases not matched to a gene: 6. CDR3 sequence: CASSGLAGGPPFF. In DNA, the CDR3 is TGTGCCAGCAGCGGACTAGCGGGAGGCCCCCCGTTCTTC.

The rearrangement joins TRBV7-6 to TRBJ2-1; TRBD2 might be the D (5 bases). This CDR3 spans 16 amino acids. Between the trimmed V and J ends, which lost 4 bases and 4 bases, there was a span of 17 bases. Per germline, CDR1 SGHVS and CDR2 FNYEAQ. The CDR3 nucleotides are TGTGCCAGCAGCTCCGTGAAGAGCGGTCCTTACAATGAGCAGTTCTTC. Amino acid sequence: CASSSVKSGPYNEQFF.

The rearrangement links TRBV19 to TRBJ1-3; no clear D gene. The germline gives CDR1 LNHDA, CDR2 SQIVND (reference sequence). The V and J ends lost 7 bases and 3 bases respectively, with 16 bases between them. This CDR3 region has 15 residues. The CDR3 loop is CASTLAYPSGNTIYF. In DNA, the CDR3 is TGTGCCAGTACTTTAGCCTACCCCAGTGGAAACACCATATATTTT.

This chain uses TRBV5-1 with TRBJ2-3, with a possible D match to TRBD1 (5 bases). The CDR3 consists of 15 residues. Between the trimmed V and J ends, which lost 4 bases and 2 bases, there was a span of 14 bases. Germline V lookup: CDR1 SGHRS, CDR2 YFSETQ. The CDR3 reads CASSLTGKTTDTQYF. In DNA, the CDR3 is TGCGCCAGCAGCCTTACAGGCAAAACCACAGATACGCAGTATTTT. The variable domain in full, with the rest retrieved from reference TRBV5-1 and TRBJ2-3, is KAGVTQTPRYLIKTRGQQVTLSCSPISGHRSVSWYQQTPGQGLQFLFEYFSETQRNKGNFPGRFSGRQFSNSRSEMNVSTLELGDSALYLCASSLTGKTTDTQYFGPGTRLTVL.

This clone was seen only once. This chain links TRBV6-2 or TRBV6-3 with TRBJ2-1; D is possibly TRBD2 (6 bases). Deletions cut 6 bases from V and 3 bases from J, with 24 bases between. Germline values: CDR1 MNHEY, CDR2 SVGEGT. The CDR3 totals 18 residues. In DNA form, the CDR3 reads TGTGCCAGCAGCTCAGCAATAAAACTAGCTCAGGGCTACAATGAGCAGTTCTTC. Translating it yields CASSSAIKLAQGYNEQFF.

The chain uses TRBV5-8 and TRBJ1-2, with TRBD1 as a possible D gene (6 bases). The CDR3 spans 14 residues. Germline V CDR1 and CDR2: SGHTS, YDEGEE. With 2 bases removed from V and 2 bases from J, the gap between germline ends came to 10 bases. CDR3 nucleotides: TGTGCCAGCAGCTTCGGACAGATCAACTATGGCTACACCTTC. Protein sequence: CASSFGQINYGYTF.

The chain's CDR3 is CATSDAPTGEQFF. The CDR3 nucleotides read TGTGCCACCAGTGACGCCCCGACAGGTGAGCAGTTCTTC. V usage is TRBV24-1 and J usage is TRBJ2-1; tentative D call: TRBD1 (6 bases). The V gene's germline CDR1 is KGHDR and CDR2 SFDVKD. This CDR3 is built from 13 residues. Trimming took off 4 bases at V and 9 bases at J, with 12 bases between the two ends.

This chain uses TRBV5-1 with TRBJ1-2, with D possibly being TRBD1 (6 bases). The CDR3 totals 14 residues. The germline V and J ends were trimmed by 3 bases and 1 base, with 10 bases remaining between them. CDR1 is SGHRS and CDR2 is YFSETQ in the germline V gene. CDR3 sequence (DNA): TGCGCCAGCAGCTCAGACAGGAATAACTATGGCTACACCTTC. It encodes CASSSDRNNYGYTF.

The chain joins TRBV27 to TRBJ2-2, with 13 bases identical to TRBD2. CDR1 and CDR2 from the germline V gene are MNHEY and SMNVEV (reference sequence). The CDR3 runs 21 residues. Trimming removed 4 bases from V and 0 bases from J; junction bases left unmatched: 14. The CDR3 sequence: CASSSHGFGTSGNSNTGELFF. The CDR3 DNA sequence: TGTGCCAGCAGTTCTCATGGTTTTGGGACTAGCGGGAACTCGAACACCGGGGAGCTGTTTTTT.